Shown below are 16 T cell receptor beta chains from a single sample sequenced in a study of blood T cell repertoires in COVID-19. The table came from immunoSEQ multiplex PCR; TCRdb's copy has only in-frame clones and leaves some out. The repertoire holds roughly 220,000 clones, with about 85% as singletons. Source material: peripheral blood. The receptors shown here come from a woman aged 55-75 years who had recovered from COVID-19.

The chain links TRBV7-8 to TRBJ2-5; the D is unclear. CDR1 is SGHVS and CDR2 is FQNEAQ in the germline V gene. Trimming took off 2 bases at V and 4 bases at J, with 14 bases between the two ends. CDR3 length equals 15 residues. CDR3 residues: CASSLPRLRVETQYF. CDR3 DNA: TGTGCCAGCAGCTTACCTAGGCTGCGAGTAGAGACCCAGTACTTC.

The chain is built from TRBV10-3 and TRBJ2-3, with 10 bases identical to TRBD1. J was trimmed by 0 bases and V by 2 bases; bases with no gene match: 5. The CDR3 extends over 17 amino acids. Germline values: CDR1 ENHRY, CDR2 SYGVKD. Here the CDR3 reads CAISERGDRGSTDTQYF. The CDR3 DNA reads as TGTGCCATCAGTGAGCGGGGGGACAGGGGAAGCACAGATACGCAGTATTTT.

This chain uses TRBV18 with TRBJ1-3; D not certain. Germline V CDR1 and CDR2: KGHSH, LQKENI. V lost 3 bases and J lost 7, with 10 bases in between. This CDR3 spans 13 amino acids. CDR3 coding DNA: TGTGCCAGCTCACCGTTGGGTAGCAACACCATATATTTT. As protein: CASSPLGSNTIYF.

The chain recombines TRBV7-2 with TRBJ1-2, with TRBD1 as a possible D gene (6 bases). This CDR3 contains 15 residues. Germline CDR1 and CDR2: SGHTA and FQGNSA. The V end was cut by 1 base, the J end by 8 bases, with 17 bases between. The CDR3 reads CASSLESGRGRGYTF. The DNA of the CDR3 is TGTGCCAGCAGCTTAGAATCGGGCAGGGGAAGGGGCTACACCTTC.

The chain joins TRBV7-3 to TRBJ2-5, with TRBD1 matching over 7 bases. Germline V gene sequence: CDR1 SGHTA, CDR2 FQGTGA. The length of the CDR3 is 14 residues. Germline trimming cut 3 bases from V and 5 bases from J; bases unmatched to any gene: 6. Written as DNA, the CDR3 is TGTGCCAGCAGCTTCCAAGGGGGCGGGGAGACCCAGTACTTC. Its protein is CASSFQGGGETQYF.

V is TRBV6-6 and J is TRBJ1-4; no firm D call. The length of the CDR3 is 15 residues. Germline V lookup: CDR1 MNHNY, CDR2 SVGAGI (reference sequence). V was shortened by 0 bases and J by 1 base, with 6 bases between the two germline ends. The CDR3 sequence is CASSYSGGTNEKLFF. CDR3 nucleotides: TGTGCCAGCAGTTACTCGGGAGGAACTAATGAAAAACTGTTTTTT.

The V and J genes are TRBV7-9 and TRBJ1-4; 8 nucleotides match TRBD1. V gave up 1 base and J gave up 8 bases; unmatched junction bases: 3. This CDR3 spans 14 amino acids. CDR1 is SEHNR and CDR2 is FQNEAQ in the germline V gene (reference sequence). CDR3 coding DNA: TGTGCCAGCAGCTTAGGGCAGGGGGCAGAAAAACTGTTTTTT. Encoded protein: CASSLGQGAEKLFF.

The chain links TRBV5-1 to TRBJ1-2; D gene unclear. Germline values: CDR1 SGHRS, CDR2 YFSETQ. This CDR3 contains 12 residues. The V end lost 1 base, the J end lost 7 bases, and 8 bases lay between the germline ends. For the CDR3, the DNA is TGCGCCAGCAGCTTGCGAGGCGTTGGCTACACCTTC. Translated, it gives CASSLRGVGYTF.

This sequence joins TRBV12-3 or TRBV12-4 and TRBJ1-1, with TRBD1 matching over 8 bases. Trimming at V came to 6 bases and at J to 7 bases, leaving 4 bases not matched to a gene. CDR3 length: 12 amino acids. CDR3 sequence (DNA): TGTGCCAGCAGCCGACAGGGGAGTGAAGCTTTCTTT. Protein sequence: CASSRQGSEAFF.

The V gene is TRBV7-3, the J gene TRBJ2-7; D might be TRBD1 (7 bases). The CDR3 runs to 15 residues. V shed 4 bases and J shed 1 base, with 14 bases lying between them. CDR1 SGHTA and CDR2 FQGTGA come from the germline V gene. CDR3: CASSSGGGPSYEQYF. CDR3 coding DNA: TGTGCCAGCAGCTCTGGAGGGGGCCCTTCCTACGAGCAGTACTTC.

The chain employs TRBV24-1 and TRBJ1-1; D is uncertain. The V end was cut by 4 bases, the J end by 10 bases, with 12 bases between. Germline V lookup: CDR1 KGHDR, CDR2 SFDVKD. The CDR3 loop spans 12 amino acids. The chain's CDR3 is CATSEIIRGAFF. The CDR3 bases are TGTGCCACCAGTGAAATTATTAGAGGAGCTTTCTTT.

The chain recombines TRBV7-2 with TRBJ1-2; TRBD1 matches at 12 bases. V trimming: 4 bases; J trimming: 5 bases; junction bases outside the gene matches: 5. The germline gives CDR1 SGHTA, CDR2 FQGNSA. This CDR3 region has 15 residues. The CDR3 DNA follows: TGTGCCAGCAGCTACAAGGGACAGGGGGCTTATGGCTACACCTTC. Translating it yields CASSYKGQGAYGYTF. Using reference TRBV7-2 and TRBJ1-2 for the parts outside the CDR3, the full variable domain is GAGVSQSPSNKVTEKGKDVELRCDPISGHTALYWYRQSLGQGLEFLIYFQGNSAPDKSGLPSDRFSAERTGGSVSTLTIQRTQQEDSAVYLCASSYKGQGAYGYTFGSGTRLTVV.

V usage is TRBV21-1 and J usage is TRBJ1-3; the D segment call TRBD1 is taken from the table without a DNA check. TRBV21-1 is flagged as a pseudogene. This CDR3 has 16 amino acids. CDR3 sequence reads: CASSKVAGVEGNTIYF. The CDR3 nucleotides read TGTGCCAGCAGCAAAGTCGCAGGGGTTGAGGGAAACACCATATATTTT.

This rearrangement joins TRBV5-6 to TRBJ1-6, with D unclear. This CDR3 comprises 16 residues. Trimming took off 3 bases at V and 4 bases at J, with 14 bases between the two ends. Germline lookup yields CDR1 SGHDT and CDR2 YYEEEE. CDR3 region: CASSWETGNYNSPLHF. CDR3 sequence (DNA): TGTGCCAGCAGCTGGGAGACGGGAAATTATAATTCACCCCTCCACTTT.

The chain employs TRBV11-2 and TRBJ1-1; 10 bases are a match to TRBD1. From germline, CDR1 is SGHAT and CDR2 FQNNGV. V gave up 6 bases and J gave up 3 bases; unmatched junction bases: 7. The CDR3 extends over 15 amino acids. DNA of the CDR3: TGTGCCAGCAGGGCCCCCGGGACAGGGGACACTGAAGCTTTCTTT. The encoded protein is CASRAPGTGDTEAFF.

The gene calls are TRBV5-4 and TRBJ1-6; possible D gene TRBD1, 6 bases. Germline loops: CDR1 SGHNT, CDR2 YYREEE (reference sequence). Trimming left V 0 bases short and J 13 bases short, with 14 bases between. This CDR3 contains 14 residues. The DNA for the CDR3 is TGTGCCAGCAGCTTGGACAGGGTGCCCTCTCCCCTCCACTTT. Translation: CASSLDRVPSPLHF.